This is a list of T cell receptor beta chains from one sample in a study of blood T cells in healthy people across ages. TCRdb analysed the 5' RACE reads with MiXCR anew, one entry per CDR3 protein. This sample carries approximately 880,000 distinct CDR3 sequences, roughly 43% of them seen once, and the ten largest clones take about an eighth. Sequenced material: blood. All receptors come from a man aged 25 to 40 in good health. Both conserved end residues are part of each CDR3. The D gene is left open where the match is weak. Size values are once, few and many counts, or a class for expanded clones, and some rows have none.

CSASAIQGNMADTQYF | TGCAGTGCTAGTGCTATCCAGGGGAACATGGCAGATACGCAGTATTTT | - | TRBV20-1 | few | TRBJ2-3
CASSLAGRAYTDTQYF | TGTGCCAGCAGCTTGGCTGGCAGGGCATACACAGATACGCAGTATTTT | - | TRBV5-5 | - | TRBJ2-3
CASSLVWEGPSSYEQYF | TGCGCCAGCAGCTTGGTGTGGGAGGGACCGAGCTCCTACGAGCAGTACTTC | TRBD2 | TRBV5-1 | - | TRBJ2-7
CASSYWVQDEQFF | TGTGCCAGCAGTTATTGGGTACAAGACGAGCAGTTCTTC | - | TRBV6-2/TRBV6-3 | - | TRBJ2-1
CSVARQRGSAAYEQYF | TGCAGCGTTGCCCGACAGCGGGGGTCTGCAGCCTACGAGCAGTACTTC | TRBD2 | TRBV29-1 | - | TRBJ2-7
CAGSWGYGYTF | TGTGCCGGCAGCTGGGGCTATGGCTACACCTTC | - | TRBV7-2 | - | TRBJ1-2
CSVIPGQGAWNTEAFF | TGCAGCGTCATTCCGGGACAGGGGGCATGGAACACTGAAGCTTTCTTT | TRBD1 | TRBV29-1 | - | TRBJ1-1
CASSLFLADKETQYF | TGCGCCAGCAGCTTGTTTCTAGCGGATAAAGAGACCCAGTACTTC | TRBD2 | TRBV5-1 | - | TRBJ2-5
CASSYSSSGGYETQYF | TGTGCCAGCAGTTACTCCTCTAGCGGGGGGTACGAGACCCAGTACTTC | TRBD2 | TRBV6-6 | - | TRBJ2-5
CAISEGQGLDEQYF | TGTGCCATCAGTGAGGGACAGGGGTTAGACGAGCAGTACTTC | TRBD1 | TRBV10-3 | few | TRBJ2-7
CASSARQADYEQHF | TGTGCCAGCAGCGCAAGACAGGCGGACTACGAGCAGCACTTC | - | TRBV9 | - | TRBJ2-1
CASSLPLKPGQTTYEQYF | TGCGCCAGCAGCTTGCCACTGAAACCGGGACAAACCACCTACGAGCAGTACTTC | - | TRBV5-1 | few | TRBJ2-7
CASSSTKTGPSDEQYF | TGTGCCAGCAGCTCTACCAAAACGGGCCCCTCCGACGAGCAGTACTTC | - | TRBV7-9 | - | TRBJ2-7
CASSLTGTVNTEAFF | TGTGCCAGCAGCTTGACCGGGACAGTGAACACTGAAGCTTTCTTT | TRBD1 | TRBV7-9 | - | TRBJ1-1
CASSVGGGPSSYNEQFF | TGTGCCAGCAGCGTAGGAGGGGGGCCGAGCTCCTACAATGAGCAGTTCTTC | - | TRBV9 | few | TRBJ2-1
CSVGTGGGYTQYF | TGCAGCGTCGGGACAGGGGGAGGGTATACGCAGTATTTT | TRBD1 | TRBV29-1 | few | TRBJ2-3
CASSIAGNEQFF | TGTGCCAGCAGCATAGCGGGGAATGAGCAGTTCTTC | TRBD2 | TRBV6-6 | few | TRBJ2-1
CSARQGSNNEQFF | TGCAGTGCCCGACAGGGGTCGAACAATGAGCAGTTCTTC | TRBD1 | TRBV20-1 | - | TRBJ2-1
CASSFQGAGEQYF | TGTGCCAGCTCCTTCCAGGGGGCGGGTGAGCAGTACTTC | TRBD1 | TRBV6-6 | few | TRBJ2-7
CASTPSGEETQYF | TGTGCCAGCACTCCAAGCGGGGAAGAGACCCAGTACTTC | TRBD2 | TRBV6-1 | - | TRBJ2-5
CASSQDQVGPDTQYF | TGTGCCAGCAGCCAAGACCAAGTAGGGCCAGATACGCAGTATTTT | - | TRBV4-2 | - | TRBJ2-3
CVWRDRGMGEQYF | TGTGTCTGGAGGGACAGGGGAATGGGGGAGCAGTACTTC | TRBD1 | TRBV30 | - | TRBJ2-7
CASSRGRAEETQYF | TGCGCCAGCAGTCGCGGGAGGGCCGAAGAGACCCAGTACTTC | TRBD2 | TRBV5-1 | - | TRBJ2-5
CASSQDPGESNQPQHF | TGTGCCAGCAGCCAAGATCCAGGGGAGAGCAATCAGCCCCAGCATTTT | - | TRBV4-2 | - | TRBJ1-5
CASSPLAGGSQETQYF | TGTGCCAGCAGTCCCCTAGCGGGGGGTTCTCAAGAGACCCAGTACTTC | TRBD2 | TRBV12-3/TRBV12-4 | few | TRBJ2-5
CAISTDSSYEQYF | TGTGCCATATCGACGGACAGCTCCTACGAGCAGTACTTC | - | TRBV10-3 | few | TRBJ2-7
CASSTRGQVYQETQYF | TGTGCCAGCAGCACGAGGGGACAGGTCTACCAAGAGACCCAGTACTTC | TRBD1 | TRBV7-2 | - | TRBJ2-5
CSAAGGGSPQHF | TGCAGTGCTGCGGGGGGAGGGTCGCCCCAGCATTTT | - | TRBV20-1 | - | TRBJ1-5
CASSPSGGPQETQYF | TGTGCCAGCAGTCCAAGCGGGGGGCCCCAAGAGACCCAGTACTTC | TRBD2 | TRBV6-5 | - | TRBJ2-5
CSVEDNGWDEQFF | TGCAGCGTTGAAGATAATGGGTGGGATGAGCAGTTCTTC | - | TRBV29-1 | few | TRBJ2-1
CASSQTGTFYGYTF | TGTGCCAGCAGCCAAACAGGGACCTTCTATGGCTACACCTTC | - | TRBV4-2 | - | TRBJ1-2
CASNPDPTEKLFF | TGTGCCAGCAATCCCGACCCAACGGAAAAACTGTTTTTT | - | TRBV12-3/TRBV12-4 | few | TRBJ1-4
CASSSSRDRGTREQYF | TGCGCCAGCAGCTCAAGCCGGGACAGGGGGACTCGGGAGCAGTACTTC | TRBD1 | TRBV5-1 | - | TRBJ2-4
CSARDPSGARFQFF | TGCAGTGCTAGAGATCCTAGCGGGGCCCGTTTCCAGTTCTTC | TRBD2 | TRBV20-1 | - | TRBJ2-1
CASSPSQGSYEQYF | TGTGCCAGCTCACCCTCACAGGGATCCTACGAGCAGTACTTC | - | TRBV18 | - | TRBJ2-7
CASTDSGEKLFF | TGTGCCAGCACCGACAGCGGGGAAAAACTGTTTTTT | - | TRBV12-3/TRBV12-4 | - | TRBJ1-4
CSAPGQADSYNEQFF | TGCAGTGCTCCGGGACAGGCCGACTCCTACAATGAGCAGTTCTTC | TRBD1 | TRBV20-1 | few | TRBJ2-1
CASSQGGRSNTEAFF | TGTGCCAGCAGCCAAGGGGGCCGTTCGAACACTGAAGCTTTCTTT | - | TRBV3-1 | - | TRBJ1-1
CSARDLGYTEAFF | TGCAGTGCTAGAGATCTAGGTTACACTGAAGCTTTCTTT | - | TRBV20-1 | few | TRBJ1-1
CSATAAITDTQYF | TGCAGTGCAACGGCGGCGATCACAGATACGCAGTATTTT | - | TRBV20-1 | few | TRBJ2-3
CASADRGGDQPQHF | TGCGCCAGCGCAGACAGGGGCGGCGATCAGCCCCAGCATTTT | TRBD1 | TRBV5-1 | once | TRBJ1-5
CASSHSARSNYGYTF | TGTGCCAGCAGCCACTCAGCTAGATCCAACTATGGCTACACCTTC | - | TRBV3-1 | few | TRBJ1-2
CAGSQQGYEQYF | TGCGCCGGCAGCCAGCAGGGGTACGAGCAGTACTTC | - | TRBV4-1 | - | TRBJ2-7
CASSKKVGGKNNEQFF | TGTGCCAGCAGCAAAAAGGTGGGGGGCAAGAACAATGAGCAGTTCTTC | - | TRBV21-1 | - | TRBJ2-1